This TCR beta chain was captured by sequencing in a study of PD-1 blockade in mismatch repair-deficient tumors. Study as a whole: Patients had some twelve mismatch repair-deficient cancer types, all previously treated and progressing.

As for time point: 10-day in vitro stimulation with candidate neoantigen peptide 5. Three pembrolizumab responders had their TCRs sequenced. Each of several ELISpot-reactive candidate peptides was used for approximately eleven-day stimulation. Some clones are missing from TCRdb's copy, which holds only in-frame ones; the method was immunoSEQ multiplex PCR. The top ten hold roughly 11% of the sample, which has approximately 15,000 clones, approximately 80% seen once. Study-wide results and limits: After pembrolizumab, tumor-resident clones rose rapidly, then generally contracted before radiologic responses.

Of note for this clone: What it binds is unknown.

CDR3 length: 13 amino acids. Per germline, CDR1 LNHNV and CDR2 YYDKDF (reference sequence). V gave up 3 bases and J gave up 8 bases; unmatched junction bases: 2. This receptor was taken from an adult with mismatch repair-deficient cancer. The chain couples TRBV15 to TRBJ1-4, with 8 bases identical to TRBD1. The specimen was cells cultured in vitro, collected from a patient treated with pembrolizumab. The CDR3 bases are TGTGCCACCAGCAGCACAGGGGGGGAAAAACTGTTTTTT. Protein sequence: CATSSTGGEKLFF. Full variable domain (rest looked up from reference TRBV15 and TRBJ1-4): DAMVIQNPRYQVTQFGKPVTLSCSQTLNHNVMYWYQQKSSQAPKLLFHYYDKDFNNEADTPDNFQSRRPNTSFCFLDIRSPGLGDTAMYLCATSSTGGEKLFFGSGTQLSVL.